Presented here are 3 T cell receptor beta chains from one specimen sequenced in a study of cytomegalovirus exposure and HLA in healthy donors. Researchers ran the PCR with 60 Vbeta and 13 Jbeta primers. Method: immunoSEQ multiplex PCR; TCRdb's copy keeps in-frame clones and lacks some. The sample shows over 200,000 clones, 70% to 85% of them seen only once. The sequenced sample consisted of PBMCs. These receptors all stem from a middle-aged woman in good health and CMV-seronegative.

The V and J genes are TRBV5-1 and TRBJ1-2; tentative D call: TRBD1 (5 bases). V lost 0 bases, J lost 6 bases, and 18 bases lay in between. The CDR3 has 16 amino acids. Per the germline V gene, CDR1 is SGHRS and CDR2 is YFSETQ. The DNA of the CDR3 is TGCGCCAGCAGCTTGGGGGGTCGGAGGGGCGACGATGGCTACACCTTC. As protein: CASSLGGRRGDDGYTF.

The rearrangement joins TRBV18 to TRBJ1-6; 7 nucleotides match TRBD1. From germline, CDR1 is KGHSH and CDR2 LQKENI. This CDR3 spans 14 amino acids. The J segment lost 6 bases and the V segment lost 4 bases, leaving 3 bases of the junction unmatched. This chain's CDR3 is CASSQGTVNSPLHF. The DNA of the CDR3 is TGTGCCAGCTCACAAGGGACAGTTAATTCACCCCTCCACTTT.

This clone was counted only a few times. The gene calls are TRBV5-6 and TRBJ1-5, with D hard to call. Germline assignment: CDR1 SGHDT and CDR2 YYEEEE. V lost 4 bases, J lost 3 bases, and 5 bases lay in between. This CDR3 has 12 amino acids. CDR3 protein: CASSRDNQPQHF. The CDR3 DNA sequence: TGTGCCAGCAGCCGGGACAATCAGCCCCAGCATTTT.